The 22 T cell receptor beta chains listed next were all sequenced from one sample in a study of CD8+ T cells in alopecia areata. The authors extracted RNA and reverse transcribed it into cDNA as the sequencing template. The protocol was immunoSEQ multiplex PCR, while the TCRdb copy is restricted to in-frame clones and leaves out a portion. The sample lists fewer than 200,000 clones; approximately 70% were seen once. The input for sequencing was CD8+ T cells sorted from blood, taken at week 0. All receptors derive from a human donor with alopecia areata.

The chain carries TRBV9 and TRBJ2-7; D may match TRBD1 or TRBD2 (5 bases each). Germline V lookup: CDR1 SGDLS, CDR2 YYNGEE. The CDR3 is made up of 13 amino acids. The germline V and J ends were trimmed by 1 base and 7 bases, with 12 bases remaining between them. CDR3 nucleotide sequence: TGTGCCAGCAGCGTACTTCCAGGGAGTGAGCAGTACTTC. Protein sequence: CASSVLPGSEQYF.

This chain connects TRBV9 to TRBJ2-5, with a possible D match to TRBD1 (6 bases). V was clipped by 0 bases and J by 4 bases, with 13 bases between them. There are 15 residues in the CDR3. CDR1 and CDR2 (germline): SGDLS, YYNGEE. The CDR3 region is CASSVGGRLGETQYF. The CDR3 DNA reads TGTGCCAGCAGCGTAGGGGGGCGGCTGGGAGAGACCCAGTACTTC.

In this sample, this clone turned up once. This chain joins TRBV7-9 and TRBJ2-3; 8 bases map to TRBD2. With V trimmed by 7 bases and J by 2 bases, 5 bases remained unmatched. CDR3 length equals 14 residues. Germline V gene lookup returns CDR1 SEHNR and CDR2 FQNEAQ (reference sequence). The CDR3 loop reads CASIRGGYTDTQYF. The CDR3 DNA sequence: TGTGCCAGCATCCGGGGGGGATACACAGATACGCAGTATTTT.

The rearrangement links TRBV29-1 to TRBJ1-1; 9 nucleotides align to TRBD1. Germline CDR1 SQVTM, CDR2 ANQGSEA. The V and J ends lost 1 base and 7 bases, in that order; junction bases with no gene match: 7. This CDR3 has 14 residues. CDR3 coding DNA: TGCAGCGTTGAAGCGTTGGGACAGGGAATTGAAGCTTTCTTT. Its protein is CSVEALGQGIEAFF.

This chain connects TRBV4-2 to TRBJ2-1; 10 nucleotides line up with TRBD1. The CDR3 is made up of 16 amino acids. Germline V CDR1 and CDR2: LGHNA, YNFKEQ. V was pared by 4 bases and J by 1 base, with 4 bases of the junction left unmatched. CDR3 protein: CASSREGQGSYNEQFF. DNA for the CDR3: TGTGCCAGCAGCCGAGAGGGACAGGGGTCCTACAATGAGCAGTTCTTC.

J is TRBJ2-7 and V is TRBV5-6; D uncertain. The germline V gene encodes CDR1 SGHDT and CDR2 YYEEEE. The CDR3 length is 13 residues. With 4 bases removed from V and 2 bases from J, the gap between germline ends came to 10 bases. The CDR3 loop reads CASSVDLTYEQYF. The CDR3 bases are TGTGCCAGCAGCGTGGATTTGACCTACGAGCAGTACTTC.

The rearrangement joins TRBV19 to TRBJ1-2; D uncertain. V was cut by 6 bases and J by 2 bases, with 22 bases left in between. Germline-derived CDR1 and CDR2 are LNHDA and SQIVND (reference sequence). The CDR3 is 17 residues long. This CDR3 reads CASSPLRIGELNYGYTF. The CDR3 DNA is TGTGCCAGTAGCCCCCTCAGGATCGGGGAGCTAAACTATGGCTACACCTTC.

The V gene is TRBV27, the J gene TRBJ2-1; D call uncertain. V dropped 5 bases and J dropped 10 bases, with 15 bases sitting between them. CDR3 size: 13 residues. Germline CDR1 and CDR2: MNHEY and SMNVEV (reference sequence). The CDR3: CASSRSRGREQFF. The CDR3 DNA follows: TGTGCCAGCAGTAGGTCTCGAGGAAGGGAGCAGTTCTTC.

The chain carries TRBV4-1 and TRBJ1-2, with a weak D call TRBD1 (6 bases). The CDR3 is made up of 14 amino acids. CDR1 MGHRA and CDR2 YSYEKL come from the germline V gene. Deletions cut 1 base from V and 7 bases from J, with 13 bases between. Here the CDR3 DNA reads TGCGCCAGCAGCCAAGCGAGGGGGGTGGGTGGCTACACCTTC. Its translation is CASSQARGVGGYTF.

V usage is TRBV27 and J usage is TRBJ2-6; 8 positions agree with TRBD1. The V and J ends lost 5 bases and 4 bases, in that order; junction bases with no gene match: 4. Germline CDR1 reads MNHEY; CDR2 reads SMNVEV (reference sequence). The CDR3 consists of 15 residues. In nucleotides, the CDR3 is TGTGCCAGCAGTAGGACAGGGTCCGGGGCCAACGTCCTGACTTTC. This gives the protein CASSRTGSGANVLTF.

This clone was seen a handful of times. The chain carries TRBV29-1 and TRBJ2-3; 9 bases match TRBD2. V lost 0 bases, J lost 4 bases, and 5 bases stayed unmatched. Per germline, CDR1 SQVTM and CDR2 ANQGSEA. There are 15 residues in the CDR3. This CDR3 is CSVEDRAGGPDTQYF. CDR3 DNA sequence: TGCAGCGTTGAAGATCGAGCGGGGGGACCAGATACGCAGTATTTT.

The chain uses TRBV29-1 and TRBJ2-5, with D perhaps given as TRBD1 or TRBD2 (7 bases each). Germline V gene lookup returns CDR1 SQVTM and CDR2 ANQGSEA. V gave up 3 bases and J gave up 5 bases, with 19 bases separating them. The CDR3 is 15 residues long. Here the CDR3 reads CSVEGEGADQETQYF. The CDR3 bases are TGCAGCGTTGAGGGGGAGGGGGCAGATCAGGAGACCCAGTACTTC. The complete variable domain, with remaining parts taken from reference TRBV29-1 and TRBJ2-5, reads SAVISQKPSRDICQRGTSLTIQCQVDSQVTMMFWYRQQPGQSLTLIATANQGSEATYESGFVIDKFPISRPNLTFSTLTVSNMSPEDSSIYLCSVEGEGADQETQYFGPGTRLLVL.

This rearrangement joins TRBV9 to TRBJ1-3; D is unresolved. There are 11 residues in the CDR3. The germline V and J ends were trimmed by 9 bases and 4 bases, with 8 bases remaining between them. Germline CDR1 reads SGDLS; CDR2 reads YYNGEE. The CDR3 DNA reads TGTGCCACCCTACGGGGAAACACCATATATTTT. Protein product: CATLRGNTIYF.

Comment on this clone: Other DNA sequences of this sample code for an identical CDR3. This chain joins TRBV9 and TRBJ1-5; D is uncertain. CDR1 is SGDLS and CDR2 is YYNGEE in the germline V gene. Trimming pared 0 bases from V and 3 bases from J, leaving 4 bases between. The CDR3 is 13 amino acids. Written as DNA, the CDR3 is TGTGCCAGCAGCGTAGGAAACAATCAGCCCCAGCATTTT. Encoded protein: CASSVGNNQPQHF.

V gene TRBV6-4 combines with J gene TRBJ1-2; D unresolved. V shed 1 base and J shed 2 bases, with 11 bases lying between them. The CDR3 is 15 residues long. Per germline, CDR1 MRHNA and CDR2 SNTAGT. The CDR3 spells CASSDWGAGNYGYTF. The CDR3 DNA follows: TGTGCCAGCAGTGACTGGGGTGCGGGAAACTATGGCTACACCTTC.

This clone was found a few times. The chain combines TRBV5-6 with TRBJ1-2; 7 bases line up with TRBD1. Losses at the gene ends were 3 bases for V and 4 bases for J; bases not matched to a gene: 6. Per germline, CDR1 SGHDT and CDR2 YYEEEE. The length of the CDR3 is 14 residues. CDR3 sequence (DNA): TGTGCCAGCAGCTGGGGGACAGCCGCCTATGGCTACACCTTC. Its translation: CASSWGTAAYGYTF.

This chain's CDR3 is CATYGVEANYGYTF. CDR3 DNA: TGTGCCACCTACGGGGTAGAAGCTAACTATGGCTACACCTTC. V usage is TRBV2 and J usage is TRBJ1-2; D is undetermined. The CDR3 has 14 amino acids. The ends were cut back, 10 bases at V and 0 bases at J, with 15 bases in the middle. Germline CDR1 is SNHLY and CDR2 is FYNNEI. The full variable domain, in which reference TRBV2 and TRBJ1-2 provide the parts outside the CDR3, is EPEVTQTPSHQVTQMGQEVILRCVPISNHLYFYWYRQILGQKVEFLVSFYNNEISEKSEIFDDQFSVERPDGSNFTLKIRSTKLEDSAMYFCATYGVEANYGYTFGSGTRLTVV.

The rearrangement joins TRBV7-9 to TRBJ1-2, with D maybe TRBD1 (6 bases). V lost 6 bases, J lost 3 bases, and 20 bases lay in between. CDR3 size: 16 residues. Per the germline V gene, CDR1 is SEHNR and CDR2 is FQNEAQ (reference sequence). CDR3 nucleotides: TGTGCCAGCAGTGGAATTGGGACAACTAGGGACTATGGCTACACCTTC. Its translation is CASSGIGTTRDYGYTF. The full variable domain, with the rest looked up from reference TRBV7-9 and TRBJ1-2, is DTGVSQNPRHKITKRGQNVTFRCDPISEHNRLYWYRQTLGQGPEFLTYFQNEAQLEKSRLLSDRFSAERPKGSFSTLEIQRTEQGDSAMYLCASSGIGTTRDYGYTFGSGTRLTVV.

CDR3 in DNA: TGTGCTAGTGGTTTGGTTGGGGCCGCCTCCTACGAGCAGTACTTC. This translates into CASGLVGAASYEQYF. J is TRBJ2-7 and V is TRBV12-5; D possibly corresponds to TRBD1 (5 bases). CDR3 length: 15 amino acids. V lost 0 bases, J lost 0 bases, and 9 bases lay in between. CDR1 LGHNT and CDR2 FRNRAP come from the germline V gene.

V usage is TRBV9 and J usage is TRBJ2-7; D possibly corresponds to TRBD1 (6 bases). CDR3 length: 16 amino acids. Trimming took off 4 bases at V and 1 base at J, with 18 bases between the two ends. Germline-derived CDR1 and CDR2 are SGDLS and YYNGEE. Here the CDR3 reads CASSHREGVESYEQYF. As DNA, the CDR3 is TGTGCCAGCAGCCACAGGGAAGGGGTGGAATCCTACGAGCAGTACTTC. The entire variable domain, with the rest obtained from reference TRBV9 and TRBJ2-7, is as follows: DSGVTQTPKHLITATGQRVTLRCSPRSGDLSVYWYQQSLDQGLQFLIQYYNGEERAKGNILERFSAQQFPDLHSELNLSSLELGDSALYFCASSHREGVESYEQYFGPGTRLTVT.

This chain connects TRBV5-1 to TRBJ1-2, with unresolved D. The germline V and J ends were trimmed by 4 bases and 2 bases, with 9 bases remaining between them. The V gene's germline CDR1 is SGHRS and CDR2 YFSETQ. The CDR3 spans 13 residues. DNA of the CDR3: TGCGCCAGCAGCCTCGATATGAACTATGGCTACACCTTC. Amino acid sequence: CASSLDMNYGYTF. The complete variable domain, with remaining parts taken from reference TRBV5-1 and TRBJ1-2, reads KAGVTQTPRYLIKTRGQQVTLSCSPISGHRSVSWYQQTPGQGLQFLFEYFSETQRNKGNFPGRFSGRQFSNSRSEMNVSTLELGDSALYLCASSLDMNYGYTFGSGTRLTVV.

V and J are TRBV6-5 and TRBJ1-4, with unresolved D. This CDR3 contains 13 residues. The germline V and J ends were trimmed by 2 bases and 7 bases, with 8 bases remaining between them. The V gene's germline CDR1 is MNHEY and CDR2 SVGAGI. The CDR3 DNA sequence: TGTGCCAGCAGTTACAAGATTACTGAAAAACTGTTTTTT. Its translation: CASSYKITEKLFF.